The T cell receptor (beta chain) described here comes from a study of regulatory T cells in long-lasting Graves disease. Study-wide results and caveats: Persistent-disease Graves' patients showed less TCR diversity than new cases.

Described time point: newly diagnosed GD, antithyroid drugs for less than 3 months. PBMC-derived RNA was used for the TCR library. In each case, Graves' disease was diagnosed per American Thyroid Association guidelines. There are a few counts of this clonotype. Its specificity is not known. With iRepertoire HTBI primers and Arm-PCR of CDR3 regions, TCR beta libraries were built. TCRdb independently ran MiXCR on the multiplex PCR reads; one entry per CDR3 protein. Altogether about 330,000 distinct CDR3 sequences are present, about 16% being singletons, with the ten largest covering 20%. There are 15 residues in the CDR3. Germline V gene lookup returns CDR1 ENHRY and CDR2 SYGVKD. Germline trimming cut 7 bases from V and 6 bases from J; bases unmatched to any gene: 7. The data were also submitted as part of a second study, on T cells in Graves' hyperthyroidism and ophthalmopathy. That paper adds: Patients counted as stable if ophthalmopathy did not develop within 18 months.

The genes are TRBV10-3 and TRBJ2-2; 11 bases align to TRBD1. The sample was peripheral blood mononuclear cells (PBMCs), taken at new diagnosis, from a patient treated with antithyroid drugs. This receptor was obtained from a young woman with Graves disease. The CDR3 DNA is TGTGCCATCACCTTCGGACAGGGGGCGGCCGGGGAGCTGTTTTTT. Its translation: CAITFGQGAAGELFF.